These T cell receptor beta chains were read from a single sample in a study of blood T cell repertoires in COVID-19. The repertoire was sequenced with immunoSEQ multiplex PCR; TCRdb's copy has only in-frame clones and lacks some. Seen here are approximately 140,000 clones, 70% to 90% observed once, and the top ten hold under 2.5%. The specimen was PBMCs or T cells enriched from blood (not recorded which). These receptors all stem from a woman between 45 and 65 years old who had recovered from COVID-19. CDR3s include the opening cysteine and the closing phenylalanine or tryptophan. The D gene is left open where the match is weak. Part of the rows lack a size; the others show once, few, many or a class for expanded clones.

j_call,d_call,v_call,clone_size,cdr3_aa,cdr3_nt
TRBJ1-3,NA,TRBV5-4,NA,CASSSSSGNTIYF,TGTGCCAGCAGCTCCAGCTCTGGAAACACCATATATTTT
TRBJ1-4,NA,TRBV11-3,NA,CASSFGRGRGGEKLFF,TGTGCCAGCAGCTTCGGTAGAGGGAGGGGAGGTGAAAAACTGTTTTTT
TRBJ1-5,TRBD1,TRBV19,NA,CASSALGQGLSNQPQHF,TGTGCCAGTAGTGCGCTGGGACAGGGGTTAAGCAATCAGCCCCAGCATTTT
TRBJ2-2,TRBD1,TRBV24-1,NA,CATSDPPGQGKTGELFF,TGTGCCACCAGTGACCCACCCGGACAGGGAAAAACCGGGGAGCTGTTTTTT
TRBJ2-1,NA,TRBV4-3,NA,CASSPGGRGAGYEQFF,TGCGCCAGCAGCCCGGGGGGACGGGGGGCCGGATATGAGCAGTTCTTC
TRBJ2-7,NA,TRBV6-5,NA,CASSYVAAYEQYF,TGTGCCAGCAGTTACGTGGCAGCCTACGAGCAGTACTTC
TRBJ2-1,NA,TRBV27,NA,CASSKNRDRNEQFF,TGTGCCAGCAGTAAAAACAGGGATAGGAATGAGCAGTTCTTC
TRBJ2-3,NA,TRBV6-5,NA,CASSLDSTDTQYF,TGTGCCAGCAGCCTAGATAGCACAGATACGCAGTATTTT
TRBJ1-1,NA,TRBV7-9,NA,CASRSRGNTEAFF,TGTGCCAGCAGAAGCAGGGGGAACACTGAAGCTTTCTTT
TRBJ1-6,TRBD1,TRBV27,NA,CASSLGTGAHSPLHF,TGTGCCAGCAGTTTAGGGACAGGCGCCCATTCACCCCTCCACTTT
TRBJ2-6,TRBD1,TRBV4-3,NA,CASSQQDRGLGANVLTF,TGCGCCAGCAGCCAACAGGACAGGGGGCTTGGGGCCAACGTCCTGACTTTC
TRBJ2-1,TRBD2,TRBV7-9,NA,CASRSGGASGVTFF,TGTGCCAGCAGGTCAGGCGGGGCGAGCGGGGTGACGTTCTTC
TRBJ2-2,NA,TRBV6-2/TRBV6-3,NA,CASSWTVNTGELFF,TGTGCCAGCAGTTGGACAGTAAACACCGGGGAGCTGTTTTTT
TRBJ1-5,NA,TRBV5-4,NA,CASSSQGGNQPQHF,TGTGCCAGCAGCTCCCAGGGCGGCAATCAGCCCCAGCATTTT
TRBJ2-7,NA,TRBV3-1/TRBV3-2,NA,CASSQPGMYEQYF,TGTGCCAGCAGCCAACCTGGCATGTACGAGCAGTACTTC
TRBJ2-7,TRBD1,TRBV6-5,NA,CASSRYRDRDYEQYF,TGTGCCAGCAGTCGCTACCGGGACAGGGACTACGAGCAGTACTTC
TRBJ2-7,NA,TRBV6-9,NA,CASSFIEPPEQYF,TGTGCCAGCAGTTTTATAGAACCACCCGAGCAGTACTTC
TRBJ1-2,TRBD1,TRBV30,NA,CAWIWDRVPYGYTF,TGTGCCTGGATCTGGGACAGGGTACCTTATGGCTACACCTTC
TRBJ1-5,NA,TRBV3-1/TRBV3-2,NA,CASSQDPGPRQPQHF,TGTGCCAGCAGCCAAGATCCCGGCCCGCGGCAGCCCCAGCATTTT
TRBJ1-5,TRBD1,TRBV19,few,CASSPTGGYQPQHF,TGTGCCAGTAGTCCCACAGGGGGGTATCAGCCCCAGCATTTT
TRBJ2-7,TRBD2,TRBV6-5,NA,CASSYGSGGYEQYF,TGTGCCAGCAGTTATGGTAGCGGGGGATACGAGCAGTACTTC
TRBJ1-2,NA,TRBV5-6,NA,CASSFQGQTNNYGYTF,TGTGCCAGCAGCTTCCAGGGGCAGACAAACAACTATGGCTACACCTTC
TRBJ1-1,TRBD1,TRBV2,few,CASNGQGPNTEAFF,TGTGCCAGCAACGGACAGGGACCGAACACTGAAGCTTTCTTT
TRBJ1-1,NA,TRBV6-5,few,CASSYFAQTRTEAFF,TGTGCCAGCAGTTACTTTGCCCAGACACGGACTGAAGCTTTCTTT
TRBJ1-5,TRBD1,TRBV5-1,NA,CASSVAFRGRGNQPQHF,TGCGCCAGCAGCGTGGCATTCAGGGGGCGCGGCAATCAGCCCCAGCATTTT
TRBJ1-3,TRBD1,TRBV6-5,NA,CASSRIDREGNTIYF,TGTGCCAGCAGTCGAATAGACAGGGAGGGAAACACCATATATTTT
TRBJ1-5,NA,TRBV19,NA,CASSISQGGSNQPQHF,TGTGCCAGTAGTATAAGCCAGGGTGGGAGCAATCAGCCCCAGCATTTT
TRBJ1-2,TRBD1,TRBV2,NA,CAGQGEANYGYTF,TGTGCCGGACAGGGGGAAGCTAACTATGGCTACACCTTC
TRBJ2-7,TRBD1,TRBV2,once,CASTREGGRYEQYF,TGTGCCAGCACCAGGGAAGGGGGCAGGTACGAGCAGTACTTC
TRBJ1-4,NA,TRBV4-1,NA,CASSQLSATNEKLFF,TGCGCCAGCAGCCAACTATCTGCAACTAATGAAAAACTGTTTTTT
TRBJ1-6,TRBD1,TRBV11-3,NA,CASSLDRAGGHSPLHF,TGTGCCAGCAGCTTAGATCGGGCAGGGGGCCATTCACCCCTCCACTTT
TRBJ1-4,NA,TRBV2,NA,CASSAGGQHEKLFF,TGTGCCAGCAGTGCAGGTGGACAACATGAAAAACTGTTTTTT
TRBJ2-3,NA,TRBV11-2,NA,CASSLGPNTDTQYF,TGTGCCAGCAGCTTAGGTCCTAACACAGATACGCAGTATTTT
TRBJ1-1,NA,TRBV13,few,CASSPEGGLAFF,TGTGCCAGCAGCCCAGAGGGGGGGTTAGCTTTCTTT
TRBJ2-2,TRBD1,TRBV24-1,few,CATGTENTGELFF,TGTGCCACCGGGACAGAAAACACCGGGGAGCTGTTTTTT
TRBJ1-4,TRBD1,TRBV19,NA,CASSTDRAVNEKLFF,TGTGCCAGTAGTACCGACAGGGCAGTTAATGAAAAACTGTTTTTT
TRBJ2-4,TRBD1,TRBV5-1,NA,CASSFLQGNKNIQYF,TGCGCCAGCAGCTTTTTACAGGGGAACAAAAACATTCAGTACTTC
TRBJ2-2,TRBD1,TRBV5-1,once,CASAPGQGAQSGELFF,TGCGCCAGCGCTCCAGGACAGGGGGCGCAAAGCGGGGAGCTGTTTTTT
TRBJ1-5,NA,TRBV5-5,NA,CASSVGTSNQPQHF,TGTGCCAGCAGCGTTGGGACAAGCAATCAGCCCCAGCATTTT
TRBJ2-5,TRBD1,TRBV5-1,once,CASSLQGAQETQYF,TGCGCCAGCAGCTTACAGGGGGCCCAAGAGACCCAGTACTTC
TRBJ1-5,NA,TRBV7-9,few,CASSLGGGGEESSTQPQHF,TGTGCCAGCAGCTTAGGGGGCGGGGGAGAGGAATCGAGTACTCAGCCCCAGCATTTT
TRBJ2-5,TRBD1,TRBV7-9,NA,CASSLGQGKETQYF,TGTGCCAGCAGCTTGGGACAGGGGAAAGAGACCCAGTACTTC
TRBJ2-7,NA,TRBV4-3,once,CASSQSDRSAYEQYF,TGCGCCAGCAGCCAGAGCGACAGGAGTGCTTACGAGCAGTACTTC
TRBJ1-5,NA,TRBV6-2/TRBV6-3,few,CASSYSGGTNQPQHF,TGTGCCAGCAGTTACTCGGGAGGGACCAATCAGCCCCAGCATTTT
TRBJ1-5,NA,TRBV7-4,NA,CASSSRAGCSNQPQHF,TGTGCCAGCAGCTCCCGGGCAGGGTGTAGCAATCAGCCCCAGCATTTT
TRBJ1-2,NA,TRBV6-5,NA,CASSYSKGQYGYTF,TGTGCCAGCAGTTACTCGAAGGGGCAGTATGGCTACACCTTC
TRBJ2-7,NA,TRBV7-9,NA,CASSLTGGPLTYEQYF,TGTGCCAGCAGCTTAACGGGGGGCCCGTTAACCTACGAGCAGTACTTC
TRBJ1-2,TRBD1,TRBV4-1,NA,CASSQVQGLSLRHYGYTF,TGCGCCAGCAGCCAAGTACAGGGGTTAAGCCTCAGACACTATGGCTACACCTTC
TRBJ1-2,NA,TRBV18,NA,CASSPQGGYTF,TGTGCCAGCTCACCCCAGGGTGGCTACACCTTC